The T cell receptor (beta chain) described here comes from a study of cytomegalovirus exposure and HLA in healthy donors. Study-wide points: Through in vitro validation, a few CMV-associated chains were shown to be specific for CMV antigens. CMV serostatus was the only immune exposure information that was available. A later examination showed that TCR association rates differed by HLA locus, with DRB1 most and HLA-C fewest.

Germline CDR1 reads GTSNPN; CDR2 reads SVGIG (reference sequence). The CDR3 contains 11 residues. Trimming removed 1 base from V and 15 bases from J, with 13 bases in between. A word on this clone: Its antigen is undetermined.

The PCR used 60 Vbeta and 13 Jbeta primers. In the source study's methods: A follow-up analysis tallied about 88 million unique TCR beta chains, about 10 million shared. Sequencing used immunoSEQ multiplex PCR; TCRdb keeps in-frame clones, though not all of them. V and J calls and clone size are as listed in that table; D and trimming were resolved from the DNA. In the table there are about 200,000 clones, about 80% of which are singletons. The sequence was obtained from a man in his forties in good health and CMV-seropositive. Sequencing was performed on PBMCs. The chain combines TRBV30 with TRBJ2-1, with D maybe TRBD2 (6 bases). The CDR3 DNA follows: TGTGCCTGGAGTGGAGGGGAGGTAGGGTTCTTC. Translation: CAWSGGEVGFF. Looking up the rest from reference TRBV30 and TRBJ2-1 gives the full variable domain: SQTIHQWPATLVQPVGSPLSLECTVEGTSNPNLYWYRQAAGRGLQLLFYSVGIGQISSEVPQNLSASRPQDRQFILSSKKLLLSDSGFYLCAWSGGEVGFFGPGTRLTVL.